The table lists the clone carrying this T cell receptor beta chain with a count of one. The V segment lost 0 bases and the J segment 6 bases; nucleotides outside the gene matches: 5. CDR1 is SGHDT, CDR2 YYEEEE, per germline. The CDR3 has 15 amino acids. This record belongs to a study of blood T cell repertoires in COVID-19. Profiling relied on immunoSEQ multiplex PCR, and the TCRdb table lists in-frame clones only, not all of them. Among 350,000 to 450,000 clones listed, 89% were seen once. The rearrangement links TRBV5-6 to TRBJ1-2; TRBD1 matches at 10 bases. The TCR sequence derives from a middle-aged man with acute or convalescent COVID-19. Sequencing was carried out using peripheral blood. The CDR3 loop is CASSLGDRGTDGYTF. CDR3 in DNA: TGTGCCAGCAGCTTGGGGGACAGGGGTACCGATGGCTACACCTTC.